This is a list of T cell receptor beta chains from one sample in a study of vaccination effects on CD4 cells after COVID-19. Their cognate antigens are unknown. Sequencing used immunoSEQ multiplex PCR; TCRdb keeps in-frame clones, though not all of them. This table has approximately 61,000 clones, about three quarters appearing once. Specimen: CD4+ T cells from PBMCs cultured with HCoV-229E spike peptides, collected after COVID-19 vaccination. The receptors stem from a human donor who received a COVID-19 vaccine. The CDR3 runs from the conserved cysteine through the conserved F or W. A D gene is named only where the DNA matches it firmly. Some rows mark clone size as missing; the rest say once, few, many or name a class of expanded clone.

d_gene	v_gene	abundance	j_gene	CDR3aa	CDR3nt
TRBD1	TRBV6-4	-	TRBJ2-4	CASSKPQGSKNIQYF	TGTGCCAGCAGCAAGCCACAGGGGAGCAAAAACATTCAGTACTTC
-	TRBV5-5	-	TRBJ1-1	CASSLAPQGATYNTEAFF	TGTGCCAGCAGCTTGGCCCCCCAGGGAGCCACCTATAACACTGAAGCTTTCTTT
-	TRBV6-6	-	TRBJ1-5	CASSTAGVRNQPQHF	TGTGCCAGCAGCACGGCGGGGGTCCGCAATCAGCCCCAGCATTTT
-	TRBV11-3	-	TRBJ2-1	CASSAGALAYNEQFF	TGTGCCAGCAGTGCAGGGGCTTTGGCCTACAATGAGCAGTTCTTC
-	TRBV2	few	TRBJ2-1	CASSYYNEQFF	TGTGCCAGCAGTTACTACAATGAGCAGTTCTTC
-	TRBV6-2/TRBV6-3	-	TRBJ1-1	CASSYSNGYGEAFF	TGTGCCAGCAGTTACTCGAACGGGTACGGTGAAGCTTTCTTT
-	TRBV5-1	once	TRBJ2-5	CASSASPPGQQETQYF	TGCGCCAGCAGCGCGTCACCCCCGGGACAACAAGAGACCCAGTACTTC
TRBD1	TRBV18	-	TRBJ1-2	CASSPRTGGHYGYTF	TGTGCCAGCTCACCAAGGACAGGGGGCCACTATGGCTACACCTTC
-	TRBV7-2	-	TRBJ2-2	CASSNRGGGNTGELFF	TGTGCCAGCAGCAACCGGGGAGGCGGGAACACCGGGGAGCTGTTTTTT
-	TRBV12-3/TRBV12-4	-	TRBJ1-4	CASSLQANEKLFF	TGTGCCAGCAGTTTACAGGCGAATGAAAAACTGTTTTTT
-	TRBV3-1/TRBV3-2	-	TRBJ2-1	CASSPARVRLHEQFF	TGTGCCAGCAGCCCGGCTAGGGTCCGGCTACATGAGCAGTTCTTC
TRBD1	TRBV27	-	TRBJ1-2	CASSKDRGWDGYTF	TGTGCCAGCAGTAAGGACAGGGGGTGGGATGGCTACACCTTC